This T cell receptor (beta chain) stems from a study of cytomegalovirus exposure and HLA in healthy donors. PCR primers comprised 60 Vbeta and 13 Jbeta primers. The method was immunoSEQ multiplex PCR; TCRdb's version includes in-frame clones alone and lacks a portion of them. The sample includes approximately 150,000 clones, 65% to 90% of them seen just once. The germline V gene encodes CDR1 LNHDA and CDR2 SQIVND (reference sequence). With V trimmed by 3 bases and J by 8 bases, 3 bases remained unmatched. The CDR3 is made up of 14 amino acids. The chain carries TRBV19 and TRBJ1-4; 10 bases agree with TRBD1. Material: PBMCs. The TCR sequence derives from a male donor in good health and CMV-seronegative. CDR3 region: CASSMGQGQEKLFF. In DNA, the CDR3 is TGTGCCAGTAGTATGGGACAGGGGCAGGAAAAACTGTTTTTT.